This T cell receptor (beta chain) was profiled in a study of monozygotic twins with inflammatory bowel disease. TCRdb derives one entry per CDR3 protein from the 5' RACE reads, leaving out DNA. The sample's table shows around 450,000 distinct CDR3 sequences. Germline loops: CDR1 SGHDN, CDR2 FVKESK. CDR3 length: 16 residues. Sequenced input: blood. The receptor comes from a human donor with ulcerative colitis or Crohn's disease, or a healthy co-twin of an affected twin (not recorded which). The chain has TRBV14 and TRBJ2-1; TCRdb proposes TRBD2, but this gene call is untestable without DNA. The CDR3 loop is CASSQTFGLAGNEQFF. The whole variable domain, remainder taken from reference TRBV14 and TRBJ2-1, is EAGVTQFPSHSVIEKGQTVTLRCDPISGHDNLYWYRRVMGKEIKFLLHFVKESKQDESGMPNNRFLAERTGGTYSTLKVQPAELEDSGVYFCASSQTFGLAGNEQFFGPGTRLTVL.